This TCR beta chain was documented in a study of long-term antiretroviral therapy in people with HIV (dated by TCRdb to between 2021 and 2023). The study in broad terms: Collection of the earliest samples took place about a decade ahead of the 2015 WHO recommendation for immediate ART, at a time when ART was typically delayed until CD4 counts fell. This retrospective serial study examined whether starting ART and sustained HIV suppression were associated with changes in the composition and diversity of the TRB repertoire in peripheral blood. From 25 to 30 adults with confirmed HIV infection, the cohort provided approximately 190 cryopreserved PBMC samples, gathered serially across a mean of around six years (range 1-12). Among the approximately 30 participants with HIV, approximately 10 were female. No cross-contamination during QIAcube processing turned up in test extractions that ran a monoclonal T-cell line alongside more than 30 polyclonal samples.

CDR1 and CDR2 are read off the germline V gene as MRHNA and SNTAGT. The germline V and J ends show losses of 6 bases and 1 base respectively, and no gene match explains 7 bases of the junction. From cysteine to phenylalanine, the CDR3 is 15 amino acids long. CDR3 DNA only is kept here, 45 bases in frame from base 1. What the study reported, not specific to this receptor: Owing to limited PBMC availability, only the TCR beta chain was sequenced, without alpha chain pairing. Unsorted PBMC were profiled instead of sorted CD4+ and CD8+ T cells because pre-ART samples had limited cell numbers. Expanded TRB clones identified before ART initiation dominated the repertoire across all time points, though the dominance fluctuated and decreased in many PLHIV after ART. A significant increase in TRB diversity was found to be associated with ART initiation, although TRB diversity was observed to remain significantly below that of transplant donor controls even after long-term ART. Inferences about post-ART repertoire changes are limited because no data were available on ART adherence, viral resistance or therapy changes. Narrower CDR3 length ranges were observed in HIV repertoires than in controls, and an antigen-experienced repertoire with only a slight naive shift after ART was suggested by the network structure. The samples were dated from the mid-2000s to the late 2010s, and the ART regimens that were used may be less effective than current ART regimens.

The immunoSEQ hsTCRB v3.0 assay was used at survey level resolution to sequence the TRB variable region. A depth of roughly 40,000-55,000 T-cell genomes per sample was targeted for TRB sequencing. TRB libraries were pooled and sequenced on an Illumina MiSeq using a v3 150-cycle kit. In the source study's methods: Repertoire analysis ran in R within a reproducible Nextflow workflow covering QC, data transformation and analysis. LymphoSeq2, an R package for exploring AIRR-Seq data, was used to implement the custom analyses. A few samples that produced fewer than 5000 total TRB sequences were removed, so 150 to 200 HIV repertoires were analyzed. Among the 188 retained HIV repertoires, roughly 60 were collected before ART initiation and 120 to 140 were collected after ART initiation. Repertoires were downsampled to 5000 TRB nucleotide sequences, with summary statistics averaged over 100 downsampling iterations. The analysis kept only TRB sequences whose CDR3 regions were at least seven amino acids long. Two measures captured diversity: a Shannon entropy-derived clonality score and the Gini coefficient. In the repertoire networks, any two of the top 5000 CDR3 amino acid sequences were linked whenever the two sequences differed by an edit distance of one. For TRB CDR3 amino acid sequences, antigen specificity groups and MHC restriction were predicted with GLIPH2. CDR3 amino acid sequences were matched against VDJdb and McPAS-TCR to flag known CMV, EBV, HIV or tissue antigen associations. Pre-ART, post-ART and control groups were compared with Wilcoxon signed-rank tests and Holm-Bonferroni correction. TCRdb's version of the immuneACCESS table is confined to in-frame rearrangements and falls short of the full clone set. An unresolved V gene accounts for under half of the shortfall where checked; the remainder is of unknown origin. V and J calls and clone size come straight from that table; D and trimming were deduced from the DNA. The table for this sample lists tens of thousands of clones; about 80% of them were counted only once. Less than 20% of the sample lies in the top ten.

The sample holds one count of this clone. Its cognate antigen has yet to be identified. The input lacks base qualities; no much larger clone sits a single base away. To be included, a participant needed at least one PBMC sample from before ART initiation plus at least two post-ART samples. Treatment was received in the United States of America by all participants with HIV. Cryopreserved samples of 1-10 million PBMC were thawed and washed before DNA extraction. At the time of the earliest PBMC sample, participants with HIV were aged between about 20 and 55 years. PBMC samples from each participant spanned 1-4 timepoints before ART initiation and 2-8 timepoints after ART initiation, with a median of 7 samples. For every participant, serial HIV viral load, CD4+ T-cell count, ART history and demographic data were obtained. Using a Qiagen kit on a QIAcube, genomic DNA was extracted from unsorted PBMC, with samples processed in batches of 12.

This receptor was taken from a man aged 35 to 55 with HIV. The sequenced sample was unsorted PBMCs, obtained 0.5 years before starting antiretroviral therapy. The chain joins TRBV6-4 to TRBJ2-7, with 9 middle bases fitting TRBD1. The nucleotides are TGTGCCAGCAGGGGGACAGGGAGGAAATCCTACGAGCAGTACTTC. It is translated as CASRGTGRKSYEQYF.